A selection of T cell receptor beta chains follows, all from one sample in a study of T cells in Graves' hyperthyroidism and ophthalmopathy. Using its own MiXCR run on the multiplex PCR reads, TCRdb lists one record per CDR3 protein. The profile shows about 680,000 distinct CDR3 sequences, 35% of them singletons. Sequenced: blood. These receptors came from a woman in her thirties or forties with Graves' hyperthyroidism. Each CDR3 is given with its conserved first and last residue. A D gene is named only where the DNA matches it firmly. The size field is filled for only some rows; it gives once, few, many or a size class.

abundance | j_gene | d_gene | v_gene | CDR3nt | CDR3aa
many | TRBJ1-6 | NA | TRBV25-1 | TGTGCCAGCAGTGAATCCACAAAAGGTTTGTCCCTCCACTTT | CASSESTKGLSLHF
NA | TRBJ1-1 | NA | TRBV19 | TGTGCCAGTATGAGGGCCGCTGAAGCTTTCTTT | CASMRAAEAFF
few | TRBJ1-1 | NA | TRBV12-3/TRBV12-4 | TGTGCCAGCAGTTTCCGGTCGGCGGGGACTGAAGCTTTCTTT | CASSFRSAGTEAFF
NA | TRBJ2-3 | NA | TRBV7-3 | TGTGCCAGCAGCTCCGGATGGGGGGGCTCAGATACGCAGTATTTT | CASSSGWGGSDTQYF
NA | TRBJ1-5 | NA | TRBV9 | TGTGCCAGCTCACCGCCTACCTCTAGCAATCAGCCCCAGCATTTT | CASSPPTSSNQPQHF
NA | TRBJ1-5 | NA | TRBV6-6 | TGTGCCAGCGTAGAAGGTGGGACGGACTATTTTGGCAATCAGCCCCAGCATTTT | CASVEGGTDYFGNQPQHF
few | TRBJ1-6 | NA | TRBV6-6 | TGTGCCAGCAGTTACTCGAAGGGGTCTCCGGGATCACCCCTCCACTTT | CASSYSKGSPGSPLHF
NA | TRBJ1-4 | NA | TRBV7-2 | TGTGCCAGCAACCAAGGTTACAGGGAGGCAACTAATGAAAAACTGTTTTTT | CASNQGYREATNEKLFF
few | TRBJ1-2 | TRBD1 | TRBV6-6 | TGTGCCAGCAGCTTCGGACAGGGAATGGGCTACACCTTC | CASSFGQGMGYTF
many | TRBJ2-7 | NA | TRBV6-2/TRBV6-3 | TGTGCCAGCCGAGGGGATGCCTCCTACGAGCAGTACTTC | CASRGDASYEQYF
NA | TRBJ2-7 | NA | TRBV29-1 | TGCAGCTCCGGCGGGGGCTGGGGCGAGCAGTACTTC | CSSGGGWGEQYF
many | TRBJ1-5 | TRBD1 | TRBV7-9 | TGTGCCAGCAGCTTAGGGACAGGGGCGAATCAGCCCCAGCATTTT | CASSLGTGANQPQHF
few | TRBJ2-7 | NA | TRBV12-3/TRBV12-4 | TGTGCCAGCAGTGAGGACTTGAGATGGTCCTTC | CASSEDLRWSF
NA | TRBJ1-1 | NA | TRBV5-6 | TGTGCCAGCAGCCGGTCTTGCGGGGTGAACGCTGAAGCTTTCTTT | CASSRSCGVNAEAFF
NA | TRBJ2-7 | TRBD2 | TRBV7-2 | TGCGCCAGCAGCCTAAAGTACCGACCTAGCGGCGGGGCCTACGAGCAGTACTTC | CASSLKYRPSGGAYEQYF
NA | TRBJ2-1 | NA | TRBV10-3 | TGTGCCATCAGCGACGGAGGGAACAATGAGCAGTTCTTC | CAISDGGNNEQFF
few | TRBJ2-7 | NA | TRBV7-8 | TGTGCCAGCAGCTTAGAGCCCAGGGGCCGTTACGAGCAGTACTTC | CASSLEPRGRYEQYF
NA | TRBJ2-5 | TRBD1 | TRBV7-2 | TGTGCCAGCAGTTTCGGACAGGGGGCTTTAGAGACCCAGTACTTC | CASSFGQGALETQYF
many | TRBJ2-5 | TRBD1 | TRBV10-3 | TGTGCCATCAGTTTCGGGACAGGGGGCCAAGAGACCCAGTACTTC | CAISFGTGGQETQYF
NA | TRBJ1-3 | NA | TRBV10-3 | TGTGCCATCAGAGAACAGGGAAACACCATATATTTT | CAIREQGNTIYF
NA | TRBJ2-3 | NA | TRBV9 | TGTGCCAGCAGCGTTTCCGGGACCCACACAGATACGCAGTATTTT | CASSVSGTHTDTQYF
NA | TRBJ1-2 | TRBD1 | TRBV24-1 | TGTGCCACCAGTGATTCCGGGACAGGGCTAAATTTGTATGGCTACACCTTC | CATSDSGTGLNLYGYTF
NA | TRBJ1-5 | NA | TRBV19 | TGTGCCAGTAGTACCCAGATCGATAGCAATCAGCCCCAGCATTTT | CASSTQIDSNQPQHF
many | TRBJ1-5 | NA | TRBV2 | TGTGCCAGCCATGTACTCAATCAGCCCCAGCATTTT | CASHVLNQPQHF
few | TRBJ1-5 | TRBD1 | TRBV7-2 | TGTGCCAGCAGTCGCCAACAGGGGGCAGGCAATCAGCCCCAGCATTTT | CASSRQQGAGNQPQHF
many | TRBJ2-7 | NA | TRBV5-8 | TGTGCCAGCAGCTCTCAGGGATCCGAGCAGTACTTC | CASSSQGSEQYF
NA | TRBJ1-2 | NA | TRBV7-7 | TGTGCTAGCAGCAGTCCCCATTCAGCTAACTATGGCTACACCTTC | CASSSPHSANYGYTF
many | TRBJ2-7 | TRBD1 | TRBV7-2 | TGTGCCAGCAGCCGTAGACAGGGTCCCTTGGTGGAGCAGTACTTC | CASSRRQGPLVEQYF
many | TRBJ2-2 | NA | TRBV15 | TGTGCCACCAGCAGAGCTCCTTTTACAGGGTACGGGGAGCTGTTTTTT | CATSRAPFTGYGELFF
NA | TRBJ2-5 | TRBD2 | TRBV20-1 | TGCAGTGCTATGGGGCTAGCGGGGGGGGCCCACCAGTACTTC | CSAMGLAGGAHQYF
few | TRBJ1-2 | NA | TRBV14 | TGTGCCAGCAGCCAAGCAGACACCTATGGCTACACCTTC | CASSQADTYGYTF
many | TRBJ1-3 | NA | TRBV10-1 | TGCGCCAGCAGTGAGTCGTTCTGGGACACCATATATTTT | CASSESFWDTIYF
NA | TRBJ1-6 | NA | TRBV7-9 | TGTGCCAGCAGCCGGGGGGGCACAATTCTGAATTCACCCCCCCACTTT | CASSRGGTILNSPPHF
NA | TRBJ2-7 | TRBD2 | TRBV5-1 | TGCGCCAGCAGCTTGGGGACTAGCGGACCCTACGAGCAGTACTTC | CASSLGTSGPYEQYF
many | TRBJ1-4 | TRBD1 | TRBV19 | TGTGCCAGTCGTACCTTTGGACAGGGGGCAGGTGAAAAACTGTTTTTT | CASRTFGQGAGEKLFF
NA | TRBJ1-1 | TRBD1 | TRBV20-1 | TGCAGTGCTAGGAGCAGACAGGGTGGGACTGAAGCTTTCTTT | CSARSRQGGTEAFF
NA | TRBJ2-7 | TRBD1 | TRBV12-3/TRBV12-4 | TGTGCCAGCAGCGACAGGGAGATGGCCTCCTACGAGCAGTACTTC | CASSDREMASYEQYF
NA | TRBJ1-3 | NA | TRBV20-1 | TGCAGTGCTAGTCCCGGGCCGAAAACTGGAAACACCATATATTTT | CSASPGPKTGNTIYF
few | TRBJ2-7 | NA | TRBV6-2/TRBV6-3 | TGTGCCAGCAGACAGACTACTTCCTACGAGCAGTACTTC | CASRQTTSYEQYF
few | TRBJ2-7 | NA | TRBV20-1 | TGCAGTGCTAGAGATTACCGGGGCAAGTACGAGCAGTACTTC | CSARDYRGKYEQYF
many | TRBJ1-5 | TRBD1 | TRBV29-1 | TGCAGCGTTGGACGGGACAGTAATCAGCCCCAGCATTTT | CSVGRDSNQPQHF
many | TRBJ1-1 | NA | TRBV5-1 | TGCGCCAGCAGCTTGGGCCACCGGATAACTGAAGCTTTCTTT | CASSLGHRITEAFF
NA | TRBJ1-1 | NA | TRBV7-2 | TGCGCCAGCAGCCAAGAAGAATTCCCCGGGACCTCCTGGGGTACTGAAGCTTTCTTT | CASSQEEFPGTSWGTEAFF
NA | TRBJ1-1 | TRBD1 | TRBV11-2 | TGTGCCAGCAGCTTAGCCACCGGGACAGGGGCTGAAGCTTTCTTT | CASSLATGTGAEAFF
many | TRBJ1-1 | TRBD1 | TRBV20-1 | TGCAGTGCTAACCGACTCGACAGGGTTCAAGGAGCTTTCTTT | CSANRLDRVQGAFF